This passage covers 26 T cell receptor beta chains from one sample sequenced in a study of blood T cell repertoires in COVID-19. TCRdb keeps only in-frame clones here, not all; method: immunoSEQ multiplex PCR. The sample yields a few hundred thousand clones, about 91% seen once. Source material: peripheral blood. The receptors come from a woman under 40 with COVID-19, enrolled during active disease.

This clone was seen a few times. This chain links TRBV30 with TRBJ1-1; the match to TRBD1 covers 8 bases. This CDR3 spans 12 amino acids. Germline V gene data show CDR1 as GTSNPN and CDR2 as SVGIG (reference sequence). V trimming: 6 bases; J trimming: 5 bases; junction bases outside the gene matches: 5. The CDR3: CACRQGRTEAFF. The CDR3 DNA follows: TGTGCCTGCAGACAGGGGAGGACTGAAGCTTTCTTT.

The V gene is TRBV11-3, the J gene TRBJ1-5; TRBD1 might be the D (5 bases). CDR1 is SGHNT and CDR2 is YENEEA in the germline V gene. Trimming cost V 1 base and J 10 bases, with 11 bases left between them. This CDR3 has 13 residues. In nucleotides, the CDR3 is TGTGCCAGCAGCTTAGTAGTCGGGGGTCCCCAGCATTTT. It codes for CASSLVVGGPQHF.

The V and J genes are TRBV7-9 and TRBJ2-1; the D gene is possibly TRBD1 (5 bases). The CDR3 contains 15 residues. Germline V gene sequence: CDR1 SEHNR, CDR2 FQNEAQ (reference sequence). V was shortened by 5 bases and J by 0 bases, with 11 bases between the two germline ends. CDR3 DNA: TGTGCCAGCAGCCTACGACAGTTCTCCTACAATGAGCAGTTCTTC. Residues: CASSLRQFSYNEQFF.

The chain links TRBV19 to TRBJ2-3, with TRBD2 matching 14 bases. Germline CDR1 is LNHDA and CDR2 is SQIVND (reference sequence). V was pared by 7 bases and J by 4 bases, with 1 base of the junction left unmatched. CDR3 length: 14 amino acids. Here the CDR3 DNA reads TGTGCCAGTAAGGGACTAGCGGGGGCAGATACGCAGTATTTT. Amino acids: CASKGLAGADTQYF.

The CDR3 loop is CASSELSGTDGYTF. Here the CDR3 DNA reads TGTGCCAGCAGTGAATTATCAGGAACGGATGGCTACACCTTC. The rearrangement links TRBV2 to TRBJ1-2, with D hard to call. The germline CDR1 and CDR2 sequences are SNHLY and FYNNEI. The CDR3 runs to 14 residues. V lost 2 bases to trimming and J lost 6 bases, with 13 bases between them.

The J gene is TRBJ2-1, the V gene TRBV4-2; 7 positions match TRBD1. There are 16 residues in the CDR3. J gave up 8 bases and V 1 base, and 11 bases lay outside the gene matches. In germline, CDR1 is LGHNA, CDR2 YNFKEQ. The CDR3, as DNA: TGTGCCAGCAGCCAAGTCCCGAGACAGGGTAGTCATGAGCAGTTCTTC. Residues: CASSQVPRQGSHEQFF.

CDR3: CASSKDTTSEGYYGYTF. The CDR3 DNA reads as TGTGCCAGCAGCAAGGACACAACGAGCGAAGGATATTATGGCTACACCTTC. V is TRBV5-4 and J is TRBJ1-2; D possibly corresponds to TRBD1 (5 bases). Per germline, CDR1 SGHNT and CDR2 YYREEE (reference sequence). Trimming shortened V by 4 bases and J by 5 bases, and 24 bases separated the two germline ends. The length of the CDR3 is 17 residues.

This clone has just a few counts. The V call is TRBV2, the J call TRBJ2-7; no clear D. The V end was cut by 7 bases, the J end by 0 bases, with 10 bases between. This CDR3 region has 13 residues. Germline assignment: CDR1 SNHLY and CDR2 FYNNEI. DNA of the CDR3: TGTGCCAGCATTGCGCAACTCTCCTACGAGCAGTACTTC. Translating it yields CASIAQLSYEQYF. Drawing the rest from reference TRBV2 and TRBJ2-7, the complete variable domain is EPEVTQTPSHQVTQMGQEVILRCVPISNHLYFYWYRQILGQKVEFLVSFYNNEISEKSEIFDDQFSVERPDGSNFTLKIRSTKLEDSAMYFCASIAQLSYEQYFGPGTRLTVT.

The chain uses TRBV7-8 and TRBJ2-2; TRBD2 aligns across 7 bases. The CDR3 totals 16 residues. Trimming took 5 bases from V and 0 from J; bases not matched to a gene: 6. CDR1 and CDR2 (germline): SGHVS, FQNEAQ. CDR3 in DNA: TGTGCCAGCAGCCTAGTGGGACTAACGAACACCGGGGAGCTGTTTTTT. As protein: CASSLVGLTNTGELFF.

In DNA form, the CDR3 reads TGTGCCAGCAGCCCGACAGGGGCTAACTATGGCTACACCTTC. Amino acid sequence: CASSPTGANYGYTF. The gene calls are TRBV6-5 and TRBJ1-2; 8 bases agree with TRBD1. Trimming removed 6 bases from V and 0 bases from J; junction bases left unmatched: 3. Germline loops: CDR1 MNHEY, CDR2 SVGAGI. This CDR3 spans 14 amino acids.

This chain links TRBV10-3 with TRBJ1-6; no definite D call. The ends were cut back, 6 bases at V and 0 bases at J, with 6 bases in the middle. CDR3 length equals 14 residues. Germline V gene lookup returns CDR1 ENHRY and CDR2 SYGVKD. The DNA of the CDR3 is TGTGCCATCAGGAAGAGCTCCTATAATTCACCCCTCCACTTT. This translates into CAIRKSSYNSPLHF.

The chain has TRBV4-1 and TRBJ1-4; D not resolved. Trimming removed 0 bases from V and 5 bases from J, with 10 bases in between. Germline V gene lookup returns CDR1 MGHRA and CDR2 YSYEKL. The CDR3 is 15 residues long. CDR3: CASSQDDTANEKLFF. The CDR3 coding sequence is TGCGCCAGCAGCCAAGATGACACCGCGAATGAAAAACTGTTTTTT.

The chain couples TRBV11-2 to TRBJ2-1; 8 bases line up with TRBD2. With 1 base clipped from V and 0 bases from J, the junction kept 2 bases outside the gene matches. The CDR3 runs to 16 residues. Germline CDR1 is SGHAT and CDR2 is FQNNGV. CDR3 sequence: CASSLARGVSYNEQFF. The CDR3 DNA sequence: TGTGCCAGCAGCTTAGCGCGGGGGGTCTCCTACAATGAGCAGTTCTTC.

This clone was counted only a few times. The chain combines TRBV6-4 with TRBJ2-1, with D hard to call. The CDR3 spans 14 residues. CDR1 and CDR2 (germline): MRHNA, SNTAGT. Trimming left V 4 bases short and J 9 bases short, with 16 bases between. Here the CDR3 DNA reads TGTGCCAGCAGTGCAATAGGAGCATCGGGTGAGCAGTTCTTC. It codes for CASSAIGASGEQFF.

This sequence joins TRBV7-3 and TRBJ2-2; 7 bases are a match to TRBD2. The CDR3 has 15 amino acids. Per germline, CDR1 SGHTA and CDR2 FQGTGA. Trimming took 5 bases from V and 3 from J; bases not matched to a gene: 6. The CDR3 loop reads CASSPGGKDTGELFF. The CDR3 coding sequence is TGTGCCAGCAGCCCCGGGGGGAAGGACACCGGGGAGCTGTTTTTT.

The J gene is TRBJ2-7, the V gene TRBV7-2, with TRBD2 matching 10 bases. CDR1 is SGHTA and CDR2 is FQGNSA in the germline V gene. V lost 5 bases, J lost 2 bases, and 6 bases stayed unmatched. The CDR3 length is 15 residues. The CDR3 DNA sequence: TGTGCCAGCAGCATCCTAGCGGGGGCCCCCTACGAGCAGTACTTC. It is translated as CASSILAGAPYEQYF.

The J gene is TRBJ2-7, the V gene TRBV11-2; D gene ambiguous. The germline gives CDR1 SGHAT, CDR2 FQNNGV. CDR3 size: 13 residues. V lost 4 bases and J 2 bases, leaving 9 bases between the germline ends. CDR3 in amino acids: CASSYPGPYEQYF. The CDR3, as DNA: TGTGCCAGCAGCTACCCAGGTCCCTACGAGCAGTACTTC.

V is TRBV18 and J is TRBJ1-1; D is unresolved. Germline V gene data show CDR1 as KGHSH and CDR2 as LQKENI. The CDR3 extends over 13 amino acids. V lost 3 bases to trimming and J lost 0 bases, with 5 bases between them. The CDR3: CASSPAMNTEAFF. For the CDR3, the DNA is TGTGCCAGCTCACCGGCCATGAACACTGAAGCTTTCTTT.

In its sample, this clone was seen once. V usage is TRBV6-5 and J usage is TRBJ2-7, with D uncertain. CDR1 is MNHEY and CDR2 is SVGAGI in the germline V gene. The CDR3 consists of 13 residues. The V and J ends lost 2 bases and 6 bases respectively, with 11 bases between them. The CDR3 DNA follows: TGTGCCAGCAGTTACGGCGGCCCGGTCGAGCAGTACTTC. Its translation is CASSYGGPVEQYF.

The CDR3 protein is CASSPSKTGVKGTEAFF. CDR3 DNA sequence: TGTGCCAGCTCACCAAGTAAAACAGGGGTAAAGGGCACTGAAGCTTTCTTT. The V and J genes are TRBV18 and TRBJ1-1; 7 positions match TRBD1. V gave up 2 bases and J gave up 4 bases; unmatched junction bases: 13. This CDR3 has 17 residues. Germline V CDR1 and CDR2: KGHSH, LQKENI.

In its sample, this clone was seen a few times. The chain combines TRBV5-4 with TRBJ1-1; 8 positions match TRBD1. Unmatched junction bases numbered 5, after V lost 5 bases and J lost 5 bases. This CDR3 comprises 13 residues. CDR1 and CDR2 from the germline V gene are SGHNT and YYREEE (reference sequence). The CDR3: CASRGQGGTEAFF. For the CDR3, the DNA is TGTGCCAGCAGAGGACAGGGAGGGACTGAAGCTTTCTTT.

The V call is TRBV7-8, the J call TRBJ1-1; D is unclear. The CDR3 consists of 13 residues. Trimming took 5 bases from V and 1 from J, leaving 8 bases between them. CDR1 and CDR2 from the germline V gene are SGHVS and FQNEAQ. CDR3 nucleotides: TGTGCCAGCAGCCATACATGGAACACTGAAGCTTTCTTT. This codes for CASSHTWNTEAFF.

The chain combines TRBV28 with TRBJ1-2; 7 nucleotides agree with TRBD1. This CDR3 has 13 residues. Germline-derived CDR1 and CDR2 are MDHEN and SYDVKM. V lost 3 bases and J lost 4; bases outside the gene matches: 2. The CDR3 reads CASSLTGLYGYTF. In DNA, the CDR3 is TGTGCCAGCAGTTTGACAGGGCTCTATGGCTACACCTTC.

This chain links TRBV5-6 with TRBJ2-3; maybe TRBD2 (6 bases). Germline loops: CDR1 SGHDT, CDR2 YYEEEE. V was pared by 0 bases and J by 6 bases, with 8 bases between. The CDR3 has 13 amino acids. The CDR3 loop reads CASSLVGGDTQYF. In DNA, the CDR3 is TGTGCCAGCAGCTTGGTTGGGGGGGATACGCAGTATTTT.

This CDR3 is CASSGRGTGYQPQHF. The CDR3 nucleotides are TGTGCCAGCAGCGGTCGCGGGACAGGGTATCAGCCCCAGCATTTT. The J gene is TRBJ1-5, the V gene TRBV5-8, with 9 bases identical to TRBD1. Trimming removed 4 bases from V and 5 bases from J; junction bases left unmatched: 7. This CDR3 is built from 15 residues. CDR1 is SGHTS and CDR2 is YDEGEE in the germline V gene.

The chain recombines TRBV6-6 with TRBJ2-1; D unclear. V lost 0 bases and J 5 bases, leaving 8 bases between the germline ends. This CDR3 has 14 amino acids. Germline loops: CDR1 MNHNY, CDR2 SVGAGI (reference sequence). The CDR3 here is CASSYSLQNNEQFF. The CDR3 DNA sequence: TGTGCCAGCAGTTACTCGTTACAGAACAATGAGCAGTTCTTC.